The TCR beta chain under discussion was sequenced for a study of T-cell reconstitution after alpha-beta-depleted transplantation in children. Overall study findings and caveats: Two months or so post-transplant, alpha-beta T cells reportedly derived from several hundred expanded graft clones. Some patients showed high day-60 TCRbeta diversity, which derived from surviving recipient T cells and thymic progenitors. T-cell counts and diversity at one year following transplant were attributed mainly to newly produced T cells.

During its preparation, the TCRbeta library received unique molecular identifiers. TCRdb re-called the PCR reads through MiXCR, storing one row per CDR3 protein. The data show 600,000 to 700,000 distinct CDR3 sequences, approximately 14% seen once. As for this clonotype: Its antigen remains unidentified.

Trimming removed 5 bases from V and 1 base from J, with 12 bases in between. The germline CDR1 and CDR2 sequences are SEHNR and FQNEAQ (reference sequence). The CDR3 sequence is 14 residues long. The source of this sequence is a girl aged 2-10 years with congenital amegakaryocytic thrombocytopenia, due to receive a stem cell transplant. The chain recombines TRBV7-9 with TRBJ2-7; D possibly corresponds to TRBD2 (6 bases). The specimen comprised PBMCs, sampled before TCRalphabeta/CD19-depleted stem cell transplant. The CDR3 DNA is TGTGCCAGCAGCGCACGTGGGGGGTCCTACGAGCAGTACTTC. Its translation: CASSARGGSYEQYF.